The rows below give T cell receptor beta chains drawn from one sample of a study of cytomegalovirus exposure and HLA in healthy donors. Only in-frame clones appear in the TCRdb table, and some are missing; sequencing was by immunoSEQ multiplex PCR. The sample shows some 150,000 clones, 76% of them seen only once. The specimen sequenced was PBMCs. These receptors were obtained from a woman aged 40 to 50 in good health and CMV-seronegative. Both conserved end residues are part of each CDR3. The D gene is left open where the match is weak. Some rows have no size entry. The others give once, few or many, or a class for an expanded clone.

V,size,D,J,CDR3,DNA
TRBV30,few,.,TRBJ2-3,CAWTGADTQYF,TGTGCCTGGACGGGTGCAGATACGCAGTATTTT
TRBV21-1,.,.,TRBJ2-1,CASSTLDSRKNEQFF,TGTGCCAGCAGCACCTTGGACAGCCGCAAGAATGAGCAGTTCTTC
TRBV10-3,once,TRBD2,TRBJ2-7,CAIMNLAGNPYEQYF,TGTGCCATCATGAATCTAGCGGGGAACCCTTACGAGCAGTACTTC
TRBV7-8,.,.,TRBJ1-6,CASSFQTGGADSPLHF,TGTGCCAGCAGCTTTCAAACGGGCGGGGCGGATTCACCCCTCCACTTT
TRBV19,.,TRBD2,TRBJ2-7,CASSNNSGRAYEQYF,TGTGCCAGTAGTAACAATAGCGGGAGGGCCTACGAGCAGTACTTC
TRBV10-2,.,.,TRBJ2-5,CASSPGQPLLAGQYF,TGCGCCAGCAGTCCTGGACAGCCCCTTCTTGCCGGGCAGTACTTC
TRBV5-1,.,TRBD1,TRBJ2-7,CASSTGRTGDNEQYF,TGCGCCAGCAGCACCGGGAGGACAGGGGACAACGAGCAGTACTTC
TRBV5-1,.,TRBD1,TRBJ2-7,CASSLVGQGYEQYF,TGCGCCAGCAGCTTGGTGGGACAGGGATACGAGCAGTACTTC
TRBV28,.,.,TRBJ2-3,CASSYRVSTDTQYF,TGTGCCAGCAGCTACAGGGTTAGCACAGATACGCAGTATTTT
TRBV28,.,TRBD2,TRBJ2-5,CASSVLAGVETQYF,TGTGCCAGCAGTGTCCTAGCGGGGGTCGAGACCCAGTACTTC